This record concerns one T cell receptor beta chain sequence. No cognate antigen has been identified for it. Per-base qualities were not stored, and no clone one base away is much larger. This entry belongs to a study of blood T cell repertoires in COVID-19 (dated by TCRdb to the early 2020s). About the full investigation: Collaborator samples came from the United States, Italy and Spain and covered acute and convalescent phases of COVID-19. The prospective study material was composed of cDNA or gDNA derived from T cells, B-cell-depleted T cells, or PBMCs. The dataset comprised deeply sampled blood TCRbeta repertoires from subjects exposed to, actively infected with, or recovered from COVID-19. The repertoires were made available in a free public database intended to serve as a resource for research on the immune response to SARS-CoV-2. Samples came from the ongoing ImmuneRACE study (first 160 participants) plus 1,254 subjects from 6 global collaborators. Sample metadata almost always included a de-identified subject ID, COVID-19 status, age in years and sex. Where available, HLA class I and class II types were obtained from metadata supplied by the sample provider rather than from assay-based typing.

The trim is 0 bases for V and 3 bases for J, with a gap of 8 bases between the germline ends. From its cysteine to its phenylalanine, the CDR3 spans 14 amino acids. Kept here is only the CDR3 DNA, which spans 42 bases and is read in frame from base 1. The germline V gene provides CDR1 MNHNS and CDR2 SASEGT. TCRbeta CDR3 regions were amplified from genomic DNA by means of the immunoSEQ Assay, a bias-controlled multiplex PCR. The authors' pipeline ran thus. Nucleated cell counts per sample were estimated from amplification of reference gene primers within the assay. To quantify the absolute abundance of each unique TCRbeta CDR3 rearrangement, sequence reads were collapsed and filtered. Productive Simpson clonality was computed per sample as the square root of Simpson's diversity index over productive rearrangements. The immuneACCESS repertoire file appears here via TCRdb, limited to in-frame rearrangements. These files lack a portion of the clones; in checked studies, under half of the deficit traces to unresolved V genes, and the cause of the others is not known. V, J and clone size reflect that table, while D and trimming were determined from the DNA. Within this sample are about 120,000 clones, with around 82% of them counted one time only. The ten top clones hold approximately 15% of the sample.

General findings and caveats noted by the study authors: The quantity of clinical and demographic metadata differed by source and by participant and was supplied without curation.

The collaborating institutions used their own protocols to collect whole blood in K2EDTA tubes. For TCRbeta analysis, collaborators shipped samples in one of three forms: frozen whole blood, isolated PBMCs, or DNA extracted from either of those sample types. The sequence joins TRBV6-1 to TRBJ1-2; there is no confident call for the D gene. Sequences were obtained from peripheral blood. This clonotype was sampled from a woman aged 60-75 years with acute or convalescent COVID-19. The nucleotide sequence reads as follows: TGTGCCAGCAGTGAAGCCGCGGGATACTATGGCTACACCTTC. Translation gives CASSEAAGYYGYTF.